This is a list of T cell receptor beta chains from one sample in a study of blood T cell repertoires in COVID-19. The protocol was immunoSEQ multiplex PCR, while the TCRdb copy is restricted to in-frame clones and leaves out a portion. In the table there are around 60,000 clones, 84% of which are singletons. The sample comprised peripheral blood. The receptors were sampled from a man between 60 and 75 years old with COVID-19, enrolled during active disease. Each CDR3 is given without its conserved first and last residue.

v_gene,j_gene,CDR3aa
TRBV5-1,TRBJ1-3,ASSLVTGGRNTIY
TRBV5-5,TRBJ1-4,ASSLGTENEKLF
TRBV27,TRBJ1-5,ASSLSRVSNQPQH
TRBV5-4,TRBJ2-1,ASSFSGSNEQF
TRBV10-3,TRBJ2-2,AISSSGGAGTGELF
TRBV27,TRBJ2-5,ASSSSLGRKETQY
TRBV28,TRBJ1-1,ASSLTGVNTEAF
TRBV28,TRBJ1-5,ASLGTGNQPQH
TRBV18,TRBJ2-7,ASSPIRSGTSEQY
TRBV5-1,TRBJ2-3,ASSLGQGADTQY
TRBV9,TRBJ1-4,ASSVGQNEKLF
TRBV19,TRBJ2-1,ASSLGYNEQF
TRBV28,TRBJ2-4,ASSQTSGRGNIQY
TRBV27,TRBJ2-4,ASSRNRVAKNIQY
TRBV12-3/TRBV12-4,TRBJ2-2,ASARNTGELF
TRBV6-5,TRBJ1-2,ASSFQGGDPDGYT
TRBV9,TRBJ2-3,ASAEVGTDTQY
TRBV7-9,TRBJ2-3,ASSFLGTVTDTQY
TRBV29-1,TRBJ2-5,SVTFLATETQY
TRBV7-3,TRBJ2-6,ASSQQGGPAGANVLT
TRBV9,TRBJ1-3,ASSATGVENTIY
TRBV15,TRBJ1-2,ATSRDIKAGEGYT
TRBV18,TRBJ2-7,ASSLRNYEQY
TRBV7-3,TRBJ2-2,ASSPGTSGRAGTGELF
TRBV6-5,TRBJ2-7,ASNGGLGYEQY
TRBV3-1/TRBV3-2,TRBJ1-5,ASSQLGQPNQPQH
TRBV7-9,TRBJ1-5,ASSNRAQPQH
TRBV19,TRBJ2-7,ATEPGQGSHEQY
TRBV29-1,TRBJ2-5,SVEPGQGEGETQY
TRBV5-5,TRBJ1-1,ASLLGPPNTEAF
TRBV18,TRBJ2-2,ASSPAGGQDTGELF
TRBV19,TRBJ1-1,ASSLLNTEAF
TRBV13,TRBJ1-1,ASSLGGGTEAF
TRBV12-3/TRBV12-4,TRBJ1-1,ASSRTGGTEAF
TRBV9,TRBJ1-1,ASRPQGTNTEAF
TRBV19,TRBJ1-5,ASSIGEGYSNQPQH
TRBV7-6,TRBJ2-2,ASSLDGRPGGELF
TRBV5-4,TRBJ1-3,ASSFQGVNSGNTIY
TRBV29-1,TRBJ1-2,SVDGTDNYGYT
TRBV7-9,TRBJ2-1,ASSPYIRTSGNEQF
TRBV19,TRBJ1-2,ASSHQTQGAINGYT